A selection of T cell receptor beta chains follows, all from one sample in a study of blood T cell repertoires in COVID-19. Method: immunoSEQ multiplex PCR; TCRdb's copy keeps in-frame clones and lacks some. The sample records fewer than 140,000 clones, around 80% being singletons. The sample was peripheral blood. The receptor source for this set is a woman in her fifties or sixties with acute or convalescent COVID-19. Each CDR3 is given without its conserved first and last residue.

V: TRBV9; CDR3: ASSVVPSAGWYNEQF
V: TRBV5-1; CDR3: ASSLRTSGERYYNEQF
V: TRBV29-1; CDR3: SVGSSNQPQH
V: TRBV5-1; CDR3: ASSLAGRTDYEQY
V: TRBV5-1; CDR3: ASSLGQGSEKLF
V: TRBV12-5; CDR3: ASGFEGGAGNTIY
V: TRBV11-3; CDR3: ASAQGIDTQY
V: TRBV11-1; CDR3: ASSLGGESTDTQY
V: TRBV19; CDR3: ASSPTGQSNQPQH
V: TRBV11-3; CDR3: ASSLDGTSGAYNEQF
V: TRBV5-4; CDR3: ASSAGAYSTDTQY
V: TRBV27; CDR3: ASSPFLGGRTEAF
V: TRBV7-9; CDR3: ASSPTATWNEQY
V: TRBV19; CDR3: ASNPWTANTPLH
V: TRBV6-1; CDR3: ASSEEGPGTGSPGELF
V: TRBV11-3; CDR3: ASSLYSGNEQF
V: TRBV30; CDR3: AWRIAGPIYEQY
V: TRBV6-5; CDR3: ASGTGGGQPQH
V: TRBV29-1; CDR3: SVTRSYNEQF
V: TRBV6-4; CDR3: ASSPGLYTDTQY
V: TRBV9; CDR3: ASSRGAGSYEQY
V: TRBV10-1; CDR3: ASSDRIPEDEQF
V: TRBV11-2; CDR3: ASSPQGGSYEQY
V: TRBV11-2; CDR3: ASSPRQGAHYNEKLF
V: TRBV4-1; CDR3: ASSQDHGRNTEAF
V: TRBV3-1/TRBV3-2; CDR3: ASSQDPGSYEQY
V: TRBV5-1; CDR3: ASSLTRGKGTGELF
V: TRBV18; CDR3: ASSPYRLAGANAEQF
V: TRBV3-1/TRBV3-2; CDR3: ASSHSGSPDTQY
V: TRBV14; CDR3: ASGETGGYNEQF
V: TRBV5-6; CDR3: ASSLGTSGSIYEQY
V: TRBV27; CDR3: ASSFSLAKNIQY
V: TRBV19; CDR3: ASSRQGRGNIQY
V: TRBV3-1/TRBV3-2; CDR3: ASSNEGTGNSPLH
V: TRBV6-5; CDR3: ASRWGPAGYT
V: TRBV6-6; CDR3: ASSRRARGVTSYNSPLH
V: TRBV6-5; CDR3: ASSYRPTGAYGYT
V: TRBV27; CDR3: ASSSWTGDTEAF
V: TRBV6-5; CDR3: ASIGGQGANQPQH
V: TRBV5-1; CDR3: ASSSLAADTDTQY
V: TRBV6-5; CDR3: ASSPWASGGIEQY
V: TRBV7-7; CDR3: ASSPRGRGGFIIFGQY
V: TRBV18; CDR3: ASSLTGTDYGYT
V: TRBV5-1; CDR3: ASSLVPAGSGGNEQF
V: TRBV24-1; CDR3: ATSDRGYGYT